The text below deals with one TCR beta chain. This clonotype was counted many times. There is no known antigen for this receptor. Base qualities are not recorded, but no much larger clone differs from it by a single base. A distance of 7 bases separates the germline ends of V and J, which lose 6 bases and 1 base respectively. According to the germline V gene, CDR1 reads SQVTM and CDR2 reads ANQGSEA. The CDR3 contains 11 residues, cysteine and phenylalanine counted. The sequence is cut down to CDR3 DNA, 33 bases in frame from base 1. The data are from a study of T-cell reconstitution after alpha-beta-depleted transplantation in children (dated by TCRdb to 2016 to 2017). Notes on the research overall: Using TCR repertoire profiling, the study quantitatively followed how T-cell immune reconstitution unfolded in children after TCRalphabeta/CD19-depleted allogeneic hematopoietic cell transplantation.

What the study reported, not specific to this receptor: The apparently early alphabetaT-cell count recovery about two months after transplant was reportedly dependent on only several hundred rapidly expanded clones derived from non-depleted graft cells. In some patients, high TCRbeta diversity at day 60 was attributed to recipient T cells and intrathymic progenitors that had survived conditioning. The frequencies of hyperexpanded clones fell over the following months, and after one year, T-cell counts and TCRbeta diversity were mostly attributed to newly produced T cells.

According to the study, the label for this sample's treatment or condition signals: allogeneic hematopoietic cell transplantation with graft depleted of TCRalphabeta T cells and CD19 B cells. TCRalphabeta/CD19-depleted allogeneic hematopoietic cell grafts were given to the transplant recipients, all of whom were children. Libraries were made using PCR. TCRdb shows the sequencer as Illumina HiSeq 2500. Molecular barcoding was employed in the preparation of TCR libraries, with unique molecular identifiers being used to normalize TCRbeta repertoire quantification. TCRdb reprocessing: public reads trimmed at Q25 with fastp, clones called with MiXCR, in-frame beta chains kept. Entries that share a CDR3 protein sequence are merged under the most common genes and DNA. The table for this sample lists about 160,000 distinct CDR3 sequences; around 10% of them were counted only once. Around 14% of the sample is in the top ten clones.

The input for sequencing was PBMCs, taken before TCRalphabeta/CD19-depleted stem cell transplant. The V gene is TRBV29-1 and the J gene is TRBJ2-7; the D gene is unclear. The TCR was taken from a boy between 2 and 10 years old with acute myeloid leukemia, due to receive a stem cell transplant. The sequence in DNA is TGCAGCGTCCGACGGTCCTACGAGCAGTACTTC. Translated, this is CSVRRSYEQYF.